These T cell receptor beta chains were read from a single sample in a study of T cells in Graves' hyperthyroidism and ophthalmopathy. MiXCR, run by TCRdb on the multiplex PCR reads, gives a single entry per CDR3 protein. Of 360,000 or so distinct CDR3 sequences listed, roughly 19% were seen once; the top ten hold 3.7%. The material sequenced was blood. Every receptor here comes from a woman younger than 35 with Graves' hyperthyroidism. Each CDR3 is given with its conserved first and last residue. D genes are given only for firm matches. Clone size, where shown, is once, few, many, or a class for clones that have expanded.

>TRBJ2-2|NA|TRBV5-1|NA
TGCGCCAGCAGCCCCAGATACACCGGGGAGCTGTTTTTT
CASSPRYTGELFF
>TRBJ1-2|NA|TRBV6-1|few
TGTGCCAGCAACCGGGGGGATGATGGGACGGGTGGTGACACCTTC
CASNRGDDGTGGDTF
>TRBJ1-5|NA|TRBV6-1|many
TGTGCCAGCGAAGTGTGGCGCGAATTGAATCAGCCCCAGCATTTT
CASEVWRELNQPQHF
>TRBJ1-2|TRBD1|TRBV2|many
TGTGCCACCCGGACAGGGACGAACTATGGCTACACCTTC
CATRTGTNYGYTF
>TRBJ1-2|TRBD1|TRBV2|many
TGTGCCAGCAACGAAGGGGGACAGGGCGACTATGGCTACACCTTC
CASNEGGQGDYGYTF
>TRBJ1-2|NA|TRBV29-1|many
TGCAGCGTTGATCCAGAGAGCTATGGCTACACCTTC
CSVDPESYGYTF
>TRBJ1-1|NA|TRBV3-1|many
TGTGCCAGCAGTCCTAGCCTTTTGAACACTGAAGCTTTCTTT
CASSPSLLNTEAFF
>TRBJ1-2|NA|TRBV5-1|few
TGCGCCAGTTCCTCGGACGGGAACTATGGCTACACCTTC
CASSSDGNYGYTF
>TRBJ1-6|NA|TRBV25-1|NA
TGTGCCAGCAGTGAATCTTCCCTGAATTCACCCCTCCACTTT
CASSESSLNSPLHF
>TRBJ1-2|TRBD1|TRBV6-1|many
TGTGCCAGCAGGAACCTCGCAGGGGGAGACTATGGCTACACCTTC
CASRNLAGGDYGYTF
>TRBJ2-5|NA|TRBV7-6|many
TGTGCCAGCAGCTTTATACTGGAGACCCAGTACTTC
CASSFILETQYF
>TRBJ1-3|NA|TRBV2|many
TGTGCCAGCAGTGAAGATTTATGGAACTCTGGAAACACCATATATTTT
CASSEDLWNSGNTIYF
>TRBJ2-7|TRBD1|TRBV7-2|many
TGTGCCAGCAGCTTTGACAGGGTATACTACGAGCAGTACTTC
CASSFDRVYYEQYF
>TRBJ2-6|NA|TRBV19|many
TGTGCCAGTAGTATCGTACAGGGCTCTGGGGCCAACGTCCTGACTTTC
CASSIVQGSGANVLTF
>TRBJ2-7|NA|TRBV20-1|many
TGCAGTGCTAGATCCAGACAGCGGAGCTCCTACGAGCAGTACTTC
CSARSRQRSSYEQYF
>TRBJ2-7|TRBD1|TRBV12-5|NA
TGTGCTAGTGGTTTGACCTCCTTCGGACAGGGCCTCCCCTACGAGCAGTACTTC
CASGLTSFGQGLPYEQYF
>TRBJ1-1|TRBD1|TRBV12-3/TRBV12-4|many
TGTGCCAGCAGTCCGGGACAGGGACTCGGAGCTTTCTTT
CASSPGQGLGAFF
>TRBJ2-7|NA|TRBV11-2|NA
TGTGCCAGCAGCTTCCTCCGGGCCGGGACCTACGAGCAGTACTTC
CASSFLRAGTYEQYF
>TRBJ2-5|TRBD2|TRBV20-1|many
TGCAGTGCTAGGCTACCGACTAGCGGGGGGGGGGAGACCCAGTACTTC
CSARLPTSGGGETQYF
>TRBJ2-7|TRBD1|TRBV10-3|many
TGTGCCATCAGCCAGGAACAGGGGGCGCGGACCTACGAGCAGTACTTC
CAISQEQGARTYEQYF
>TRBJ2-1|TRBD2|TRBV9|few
TGTGCCAGCAGCGCGGGACTAGCGGGCGTTCAGTTCTTC
CASSAGLAGVQFF
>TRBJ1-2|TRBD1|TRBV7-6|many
TGTGCCAGCAGCATCCTACCGGGACAGGGGGCCGATGGCTACACCTTC
CASSILPGQGADGYTF
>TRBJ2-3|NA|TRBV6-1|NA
TGTGCCAGCAGTGAATTGGACAGCACAGATACGCAGTATTTT
CASSELDSTDTQYF
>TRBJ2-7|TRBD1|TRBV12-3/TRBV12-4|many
TGTGCCAGCAGTTTAGGACGGGACAGGTCCTACGAGCAGTACTTC
CASSLGRDRSYEQYF
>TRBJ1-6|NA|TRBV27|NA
TGTGCCAGCAGCATACGGACTAATTCACCCCTCCACTTT
CASSIRTNSPLHF
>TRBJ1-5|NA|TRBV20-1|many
TGCAGTGCTAGAGATGAGGGGTTGGGCAATCAGCCCCAGCATTTT
CSARDEGLGNQPQHF
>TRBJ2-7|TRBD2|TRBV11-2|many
TGTGCCAGCAGCAGAGAAGGTAGCGGGGGAGGTGAGCAGTACTTC
CASSREGSGGGEQYF
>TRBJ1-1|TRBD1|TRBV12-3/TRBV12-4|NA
TGTGCCAGCAGCTCCGACAGGGTTGTTGAAGCTTTCTTT
CASSSDRVVEAFF
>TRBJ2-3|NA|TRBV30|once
TGTGCCTGGAGCCCGACGACATGGGGACTTCCTACGCAGTATTTT
CAWSPTTWGLPTQYF
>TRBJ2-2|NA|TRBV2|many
TGTGCCAGCAGTGATGGCGGAGCTACCGGGGAGCTGTTTTTT
CASSDGGATGELFF
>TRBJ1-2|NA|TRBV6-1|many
TGTGCCAGCCACAGTTCGTTAGGGGGGATCAGCTACACCTTC
CASHSSLGGISYTF
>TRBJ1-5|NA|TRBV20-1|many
TGCAGTGCTGGAACCAGATTCCTTCATCAGCCCCAGCATTTT
CSAGTRFLHQPQHF
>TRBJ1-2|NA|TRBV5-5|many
TGTGCCAGCAGGACCCAGGGAAACTATGGCTACACCTTC
CASRTQGNYGYTF
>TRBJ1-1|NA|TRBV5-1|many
TGCGCCAGCAAGCAATCGAACACTGAAGCTTTCTTT
CASKQSNTEAFF
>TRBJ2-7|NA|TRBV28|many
TGTGCCAGCAGTTCCCAAGTCCTCTTAATGACCTCCTACGAGCAGTACTTC
CASSSQVLLMTSYEQYF
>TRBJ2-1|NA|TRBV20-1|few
TGCAGGGCCCACACAGGTACTAGTTACAATGAGCAGTTCTTC
CRAHTGTSYNEQFF
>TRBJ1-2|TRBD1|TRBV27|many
TGTGCCAGCAGTCCTTGGACAGGGGATGGCTACACCTTC
CASSPWTGDGYTF
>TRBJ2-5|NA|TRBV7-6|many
TGTGCCAGCAGCTTAGCGCAAGAGACCAAGTACTTC
CASSLAQETKYF
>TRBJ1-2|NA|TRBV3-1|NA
TGTGCCAGCAGCCAAGATGGGGTTCGGCGGTCCGCCTATGGCTACACCTTC
CASSQDGVRRSAYGYTF
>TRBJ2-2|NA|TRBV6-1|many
TGTGCCAGCAGTGAAGTGGGATTGGGCCTGAACACCGGGGAGCTGTTTTTT
CASSEVGLGLNTGELFF
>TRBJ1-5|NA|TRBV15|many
TGTGCCACCAGCAGAGATACGGGGGAAAGCAATCAGCCCCAGCATTTT
CATSRDTGESNQPQHF
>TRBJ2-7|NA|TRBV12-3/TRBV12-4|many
TGTGCCAGCAGTTTAGGGTCCGGCCTGGGCGAGCAGTACTTC
CASSLGSGLGEQYF
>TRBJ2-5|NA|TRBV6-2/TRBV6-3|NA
TGTGCCAGCAGCTCACACAGGACCCCAAGGGGGAAGACCCAGTACTTC
CASSSHRTPRGKTQYF
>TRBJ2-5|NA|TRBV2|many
TGTGCCAGCTATCTTCTGGAGGGGGAGACCCAGTACTTC
CASYLLEGETQYF
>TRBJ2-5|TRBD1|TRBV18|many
TGTGCCAGCTCACTTACATATCCGGGACAGGTGTACCAAGAGACCCAGTACTTC
CASSLTYPGQVYQETQYF
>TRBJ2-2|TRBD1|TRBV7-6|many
TGTGCCAGCAGCTTAGAGCCCGGGACAGGGCTCACCGGGGAGCTGTTTTTT
CASSLEPGTGLTGELFF
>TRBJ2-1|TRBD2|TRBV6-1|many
TGTGCCAGCAGCACGACTAGCGGGGGGCAGGGGAGGCAGGCCGTCTTC
CASSTTSGGQGRQAVF
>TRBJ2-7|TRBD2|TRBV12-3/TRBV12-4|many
TGTGCCAGCAGGGACGGAGGGCGGGGGGACTACGAGCAGTACTTC
CASRDGGRGDYEQYF
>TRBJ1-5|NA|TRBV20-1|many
TGCAGTGTCCGGAGGGCGGCGAATCAGCCCCAGCATTTT
CSVRRAANQPQHF
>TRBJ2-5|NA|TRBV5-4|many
TGTGCCAGCAGCTTTGTGGACCAAGAGACCCAGTACTTC
CASSFVDQETQYF
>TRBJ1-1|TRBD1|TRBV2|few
TGTGCCAGCAGTCGCCGCGCCGGGGGACAGGGGGCTTTCCGCACTGAAGCTTTCTTT
CASSRRAGGQGAFRTEAFF
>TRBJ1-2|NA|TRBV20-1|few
TGCAGTGCTAGTAGGTGGAGCGGCTACACCTTC
CSASRWSGYTF
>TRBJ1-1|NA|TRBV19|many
TGTGCCAGTAGTGCCACAGGGAACACTGAAGCTTTCTTT
CASSATGNTEAFF
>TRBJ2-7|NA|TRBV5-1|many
TGCGCCAGCAGCTCCTACGGAAGGGCTACCACCTACGAGCAGTACTTC
CASSSYGRATTYEQYF
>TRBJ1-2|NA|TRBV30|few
TGTGCCCGGAGTCTACGTTTTGGTGACTGGGGCTACACCTTC
CARSLRFGDWGYTF